This T cell receptor beta chain was sequenced for a study of neoadjuvant anti-PD-1 for oral cavity cancer (dated by TCRdb to the early 2020s). For context, the study as a whole: Before undergoing curative-intent surgical resection, most patients got three to four biweekly nivolumab doses at 3 mg/kg. Under RECIST 1.1, a patient counted as a responder if showing complete response, partial response or stable disease, and as a non-responder if showing progression. Patients without progression received a fourth nivolumab dose around day 43 and underwent definitive surgical resection on days 50-56. The parent correlative cohort included roughly 13 patients, with an approximately 34% response rate. The research as a whole found: Higher pretreatment blood Treg/Th17 ratios correlated with higher pretreatment blood TCRbeta clonality and lower post-treatment tumor TCRbeta clonality. Only three patients per response group were included in the TCR analyses, and larger cohorts for validation were called for by the authors. After neoadjuvant nivolumab, T cell clonality (Gini index) in PBMCs was significantly higher in non-responders than in responders.

Ends trimmed: V by 8 bases, J by 0 bases; bases unmatched to a gene: 8. CDR1 and CDR2, per the germline V gene (reference sequence), are LNHNV and YYDKDF. From cysteine to phenylalanine, the CDR3 is 15 amino acids long. The entry retains the CDR3 DNA only, 45 bases that are in frame from base 1. The time point label on this specimen signifies: before neoadjuvant nivolumab. Patients had been newly diagnosed with stage II-IVA oral cavity squamous cell carcinoma, and no prior systemic or radiation treatment had been given to the patients. The cohort consisted of patients with HPV-negative, locally advanced oral cavity squamous cell carcinoma. Peripheral blood mononuclear cells were analyzed directly, without maintenance or expansion in culture. Samples came from a longitudinal correlative study of a single-arm phase II trial of neoadjuvant nivolumab in oral cavity squamous cell carcinoma. Subject-matched pre- and post-treatment PBMCs and tumors from three responders and three non-responders underwent genomic DNA-based TCRbeta sequencing. Peripheral blood mononuclear cells were collected before nivolumab treatment and were collected again after treatment, at the time of surgery. The Maxwell RSC DNA from Cells kit was used to isolate genomic DNA from PBMCs.

PBMC libraries used mostly 480 ng of input genomic DNA for deep sequencing, with six replicates per sample. Following the manufacturer's instructions, the team built TCRbeta libraries using the immunoSEQ hsTCRbeta kit. The finished libraries were brought together in one pool at 2.5 to 3.5 nM, which was then read using an Illumina NovaSeq 6000 S4 flow cell. The study's own analysis went as follows. The immunoSEQ Analyzer was used for raw data preprocessing and quality control. The analysis was restricted to productive rearrangements, with each unique CDR3 amino acid sequence defining a clonotype. Repertoire clonality was estimated as the Gini-Simpson index, which was computed with the R package tcR. Gini indices were compared with Student's t test, and associations with tumor size change were assessed by Pearson correlation. Not all clones reach the TCRdb copy of this immuneACCESS table, which keeps in-frame sequences only. Checked studies attribute under half of the gap to unresolved V genes and leave the rest unexplained. Clone size and V and J calls were adopted from that table, with D and trimming inferred from the DNA. A total of approximately 83,000 clones appear in this sample, 70% to 85% of them only once. 3% to 3.5% of the sample is in the top ten clones.

Regarding this clone: It lacks a known antigen. No base qualities exist here, and no much larger clone lies one base off it.

Recombination joined TRBV15 with TRBJ2-3; the central 7 bases match TRBD2. The clonotype was recovered from a person aged 40-85 years with oral cavity squamous cell carcinoma. The sample here was PBMCs, taken before nivolumab (anti-PD-1) treatment. Here is the DNA: TGTGCCACCGAAACCCGGCGGGAGAGCACAGATACGCAGTATTTT. It translates as CATETRRESTDTQYF.